The 15 T cell receptor beta chains below come from one sample, sequenced in a study of blood T cell repertoires in COVID-19. The assay was immunoSEQ multiplex PCR, and TCRdb's table has in-frame clones only and misses some. The sample includes hundreds of thousands of clones, about 87% of them seen just once. The specimen was PBMCs or T cells enriched from blood (not recorded which). The receptors shown here come from a woman between 50 and 59 years old who had recovered from COVID-19.

In its sample, this clone was seen a few times. The chain couples TRBV2 to TRBJ2-1, with TRBD2 matching 7 bases. The CDR3 sequence is 14 residues long. Germline trimming cut 8 bases from V and 10 bases from J; bases unmatched to any gene: 14. In germline, CDR1 is SNHLY, CDR2 FYNNEI. The CDR3 bases are TGTGCCAGCGGGGATCTAGCGGTGGGTGACGAGCAGTTCTTC. Its protein is CASGDLAVGDEQFF.

This clone was seen a handful of times. This chain joins TRBV4-2 and TRBJ2-7; 9 nucleotides agree with TRBD2. V dropped 2 bases and J dropped 5; count of bases not matched to a gene: 10. This CDR3 contains 16 residues. The germline V gene has CDR1 LGHNA and CDR2 YNFKEQ. CDR3 sequence reads: CASSQSDSGSPDEQYF. The CDR3 nucleotides are TGTGCCAGCAGCCAAAGCGATAGCGGGAGCCCCGACGAGCAGTACTTC.

The chain employs TRBV30 and TRBJ2-6, with 7 nucleotides matching TRBD1. The CDR3 is made up of 18 amino acids. The J segment lost 2 bases and the V segment lost 3 bases, leaving 13 bases of the junction unmatched. Germline V gene data show CDR1 as GTSNPN and CDR2 as SVGIG (reference sequence). In nucleotides, the CDR3 is TGTGCCTGGAGCAACGACAGGGTTAGTAGTCCTGGGGCCAACGTCCTGACTTTC. Translated, it gives CAWSNDRVSSPGANVLTF.

The gene calls are TRBV7-2 and TRBJ1-2; no clear D. Germline V gene lookup returns CDR1 SGHTA and CDR2 FQGNSA. V was shortened by 3 bases and J by 3 bases, with 14 bases between the two germline ends. The CDR3 spans 15 residues. The CDR3 nucleotides are TGTGCCAGCAGCTTCACTCCCGGTCTAGACTATGGCTACACCTTC. It codes for CASSFTPGLDYGYTF.

The genes are TRBV5-1 and TRBJ1-4; unclear D gene. The germline V gene encodes CDR1 SGHRS and CDR2 YFSETQ. The V gene lost 2 bases and the J gene lost 1 base, with 9 bases spanning the gap. This CDR3 is 15 amino acids long. The CDR3 spells CASSFSSITNEKLFF. CDR3 in DNA: TGCGCCAGCAGCTTTTCCAGTATAACTAATGAAAAACTGTTTTTT.

V gene TRBV30 combines with J gene TRBJ2-1; 11 bases line up with TRBD2. The CDR3 consists of 15 residues. The ends lost 2 bases at V and 6 bases at J; junction bases unmatched: 6. Germline lookup yields CDR1 GTSNPN and CDR2 SVGIG (reference sequence). CDR3 in amino acids: CAWSQGLAAGNEQFF. The CDR3 coding sequence is TGTGCCTGGAGTCAGGGACTAGCGGCGGGCAATGAGCAGTTCTTC.

CDR3 residues: CASSQGLRTREQYF. As DNA, the CDR3 is TGCGCCAGCAGCCAAGGATTAAGGACTCGGGAGCAGTACTTC. The rearrangement links TRBV4-1 to TRBJ2-7; perhaps TRBD2 as D (5 bases). CDR1 and CDR2 (germline): MGHRA, YSYEKL. V was cut by 1 base and J by 7 bases, with 14 bases left in between. The CDR3 totals 14 residues.

The gene calls are TRBV9 and TRBJ2-1; TRBD2 agrees at 9 bases. The length of the CDR3 is 15 residues. Germline V gives CDR1 SGDLS, CDR2 YYNGEE. The ends lost 4 bases at V and 4 bases at J; junction bases unmatched: 6. CDR3 in DNA: TGTGCCAGCAGCCCACTAGCGGGCATGTACAATGAGCAGTTCTTC. This gives the protein CASSPLAGMYNEQFF.

CDR3 region: CASSQDRGAGNTIYF. The CDR3 DNA sequence: TGCGCCAGCAGCCAAGATCGGGGGGCTGGAAACACCATATATTTT. The chain employs TRBV4-1 and TRBJ1-3, with D maybe TRBD1 (5 bases). Germline CDR1 reads MGHRA; CDR2 reads YSYEKL. The V gene lost 0 bases and the J gene lost 2 bases, with 8 bases spanning the gap. CDR3 length: 15 residues.

The chain couples TRBV2 to TRBJ2-3; no definite D call. Germline V lookup: CDR1 SNHLY, CDR2 FYNNEI. CDR3 length: 10 residues. Trimming stripped 8 bases from V and 4 bases from J, with 4 bases between. CDR3 amino acids: CASGPDTQYF. The CDR3 coding sequence is TGTGCCAGCGGCCCAGATACGCAGTATTTT.

The V call is TRBV21-1, the J call TRBJ2-1; whether TRBD2, the table's D call, matches the DNA was not checked. TRBV21-1 is a pseudogene. The CDR3 is 16 amino acids. CDR3 loop: CASSIDFSSSRNEQFF. CDR3 DNA: TGTGCCAGCAGCATTGACTTCTCGTCTTCAAGGAATGAGCAGTTCTTC.

In DNA form, the CDR3 reads TGCGCCAGCAGCCAACAGCCTCAGAGGAAACTGTTTTTT. Its translation: CASSQQPQRKLFF. V usage is TRBV4-1 and J usage is TRBJ1-4; no firm D call. Trimming removed 2 bases from V and 11 bases from J, with 12 bases in between. The germline gives CDR1 MGHRA, CDR2 YSYEKL. The CDR3 length is 13 residues.

The V and J genes are TRBV5-1 and TRBJ2-3; 12 nucleotides line up with TRBD2. Per germline, CDR1 SGHRS and CDR2 YFSETQ. V shed 1 base and J 0 bases; nucleotides not matched to a gene: 3. The CDR3 runs 17 residues. In DNA form, the CDR3 reads TGCGCCAGCAGCTTGTCACTAGCGGGGGGAAGCACAGATACGCAGTATTTT. Residues: CASSLSLAGGSTDTQYF.

Notes on this clone: Other DNA variants within this sample encode the same CDR3. V usage is TRBV5-1 and J usage is TRBJ2-3; D might be TRBD2 (6 bases). Germline V gene sequence: CDR1 SGHRS, CDR2 YFSETQ. CDR3 size: 14 residues. V gave up 4 bases and J gave up 0 bases, with 9 bases separating them. CDR3 DNA sequence: TGCGCCAGCAGCCCCGGACTAAGCACAGATACGCAGTATTTT. Its translation: CASSPGLSTDTQYF.

J is TRBJ2-6 and V is TRBV19; D unresolved. V was trimmed by 6 bases and J by 0 bases, leaving 9 bases between them. The CDR3 contains 15 residues. Germline V gene lookup returns CDR1 LNHDA and CDR2 SQIVND (reference sequence). CDR3 loop: CASRFASSGANVLTF. CDR3 sequence (DNA): TGTGCCAGTAGGTTTGCCAGCTCTGGGGCCAACGTCCTGACTTTC.